This T cell receptor (beta chain) was sequenced in a study of shared clonotypes between healthy human individuals. Method: immunoSEQ multiplex PCR; TCRdb's copy keeps in-frame clones and lacks some. The repertoire consists of about 480,000 clones, with about 75% occurring once and the leading ten covering 12%. CDR1 MDHEN and CDR2 SYDVKM come from the germline V gene. This CDR3 region has 14 residues. With 3 bases removed from V and 4 bases from J, the gap between germline ends came to 9 bases. The sequenced sample was PBMCs. The TCR originated in a woman aged 40-49 years in good health. Some clones in this sample may be carry-over from other donors' samples. The chain has TRBV28 and TRBJ2-2, with no clear D. The CDR3 reads CASSFQRFTGELFF. CDR3 nucleotide sequence: TGTGCCAGCAGTTTCCAGAGATTCACCGGGGAGCTGTTTTTT.